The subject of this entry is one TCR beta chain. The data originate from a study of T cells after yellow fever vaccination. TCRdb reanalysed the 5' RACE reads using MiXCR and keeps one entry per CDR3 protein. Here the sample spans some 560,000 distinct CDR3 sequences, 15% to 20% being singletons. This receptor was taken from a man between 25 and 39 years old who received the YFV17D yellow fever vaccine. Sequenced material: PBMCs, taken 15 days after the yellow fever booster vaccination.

This CDR3 reads CSAFTTDSVKIKRGQETQYF. In DNA form, the CDR3 reads TGCAGTGCTTTCACAACCGACAGCGTAAAAATCAAGCGGGGTCAAGAGACCCAGTACTTC. The rearrangement uses TRBV20-1 and TRBJ2-5; 7 bases are shared with TRBD2. Germline CDR1 DFQATT, CDR2 SNEGSKA (reference sequence). V shed 5 bases, J shed 2 bases, and the junction held 26 bases outside the gene matches. The CDR3 loop spans 20 amino acids.